The present TCR beta chain was sequenced within a study of blood T cell repertoires in COVID-19 (TCRdb year 2020). Some background on the complete study: Samples covering the acute and convalescent phases of COVID-19 were provided by collaborators in the United States, Italy and Spain. The prospective study material was composed of cDNA or gDNA derived from T cells, B-cell-depleted T cells, or PBMCs. Subjects who had been exposed to COVID-19, were actively infected with it, or had recovered from it provided the deeply sampled blood TCRbeta repertoires that made up the dataset. The repertoires were made available in a free public database intended to serve as a resource for research on the immune response to SARS-CoV-2. Samples were obtained from the ongoing ImmuneRACE study (first 160 participants) and from 1,200 or so subjects provided by 6 global collaborators. Sample metadata almost always included a de-identified subject ID, COVID-19 status, age in years and sex. Where available, HLA class I and class II types were taken from metadata supplied by the sample provider and were not determined by assay-based typing. The paper as a whole reports these results and caveats: Clinical and demographic metadata were provided uncurated, with the amount varying by source and participant.

The collaborating institutions used their own protocols to collect whole blood in K2EDTA tubes. For TCRbeta analysis, collaborators shipped samples as frozen whole blood, isolated PBMCs, or DNA extracted from either of those sample types. Trimming leaves V shorter by 4 bases and J shorter by 3 bases, with the junction holding 1 base beyond the gene matches. From cysteine to phenylalanine, the CDR3 is 13 amino acids long. CDR3 DNA only is kept here, 39 bases in frame from base 1. From a lookup of the germline V gene (reference sequence), CDR1 and CDR2 are GTSNPN and SVGIG. This clone was observed once. Its antigen is currently not known. No base quality values were provided; no much bigger clone lies one nucleotide off. TCRbeta CDR3 regions were amplified from genomic DNA using the immunoSEQ Assay, a bias-controlled multiplex PCR. Per the source publication's procedure: Within the assay, amplification of reference gene primers was used to estimate how many nucleated cells each sample contained. To quantify the absolute abundance of each unique TCRbeta CDR3 rearrangement, sequence reads were collapsed and filtered. Productive Simpson clonality was computed per sample as the square root of Simpson's diversity index over productive rearrangements. In its TCRdb copy, this immuneACCESS table keeps in-frame sequences only and misses some clones. Where compared with another copy, unresolved V genes explain less than half of these, and the others have no known cause. That table gives V, J and clone size, and the DNA gave D and trimming. The sample has 65,000 to 90,000 clones on record, 80% to 90% of them singletons. The ten largest clones capture roughly 5% of the sample.

The specimen was peripheral blood. Rearrangement joined TRBV30 to TRBJ1-5; TRBD1 lines up with 9 middle nucleotides. This receptor was taken from a woman at least 80 years old with active or convalescent COVID-19. The nucleotide sequence is TGTGCCTGGAACAGGGGGCTCAATCAGCCCCAGCATTTT. Its protein reads: CAWNRGLNQPQHF.